One and the same sample provided the 4 T cell receptor beta chains below, sequenced in a study of lymphopenia after photon versus proton radiotherapy. Assay used: immunoSEQ multiplex PCR; TCRdb lists only in-frame clones, some missing. Of approximately 30,000 clones in the sample, 81% were seen once. The sample consisted of peripheral blood, taken from a patient treated with photon-based radiotherapy. The receptors come from a man aged 50-59 years with gastric cancer.

This rearrangement joins TRBV9 to TRBJ1-1; tentatively, D is TRBD1 (6 bases). The V end lost 2 bases, the J end lost 2 bases, and 13 bases lay between the germline ends. The CDR3 has 15 residues. Germline-derived CDR1 and CDR2 are SGDLS and YYNGEE. The CDR3 DNA sequence: TGTGCCAGCAGCGTCGCGAGGGGGTCAAACACTGAAGCTTTCTTT. Translated: CASSVARGSNTEAFF.

This clone appeared once. V and J are TRBV4-3 and TRBJ1-2; unclear D gene. This CDR3 has 14 amino acids. Germline values: CDR1 LGHNA, CDR2 YSLEER. V lost 4 bases and J 1 base, leaving 10 bases between the germline ends. This CDR3 reads CASSPTPVNYGYTF. Written as DNA, the CDR3 is TGCGCCAGCAGCCCCACACCAGTTAACTATGGCTACACCTTC.

V gene TRBV6-5 combines with J gene TRBJ1-2, with 9 nucleotides matching TRBD1. From germline, CDR1 is MNHEY and CDR2 SVGAGI. Trimming took 3 bases from V and 6 from J; bases not matched to a gene: 5. This CDR3 contains 14 residues. The CDR3, as DNA: TGTGCCAGCAGTTATATGGGACAGGGTGATGGCTACACCTTC. Translating gives CASSYMGQGDGYTF.

The V call is TRBV5-1, the J call TRBJ1-3, with TRBD1 matching 7 bases. Trimming removed 5 bases from V and 4 bases from J; junction bases left unmatched: 9. The CDR3 runs to 15 residues. The germline V gene has CDR1 SGHRS and CDR2 YFSETQ. CDR3: CASRPTGKAGNTIYF. The DNA for the CDR3 is TGCGCCAGCAGACCGACAGGGAAAGCCGGAAACACCATATATTTT.